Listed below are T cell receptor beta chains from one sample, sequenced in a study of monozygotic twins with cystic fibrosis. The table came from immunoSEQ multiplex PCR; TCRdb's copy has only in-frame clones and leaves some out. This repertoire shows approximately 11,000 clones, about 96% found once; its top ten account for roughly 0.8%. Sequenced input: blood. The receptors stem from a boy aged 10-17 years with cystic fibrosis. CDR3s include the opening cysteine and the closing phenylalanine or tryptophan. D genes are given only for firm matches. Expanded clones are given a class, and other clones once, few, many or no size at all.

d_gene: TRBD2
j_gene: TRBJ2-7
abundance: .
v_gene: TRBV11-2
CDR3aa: CASSLDYPFWSSGSSYEQYF
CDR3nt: TGTGCCAGCAGCTTAGACTACCCCTTTTGGAGTAGCGGGAGCTCGTACGAGCAGTACTTC

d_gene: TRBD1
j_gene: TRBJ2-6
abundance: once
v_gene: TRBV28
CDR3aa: CASSSFQGVDSGANVLTF
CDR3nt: TGTGCCAGCAGTTCTTTCCAGGGGGTCGACTCTGGGGCCAACGTCCTGACTTTC

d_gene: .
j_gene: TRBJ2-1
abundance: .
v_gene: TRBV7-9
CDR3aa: CASSPKGMDSGYNEQFF
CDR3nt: TGTGCCAGCAGCCCCAAGGGGATGGATTCAGGGTACAATGAGCAGTTCTTC

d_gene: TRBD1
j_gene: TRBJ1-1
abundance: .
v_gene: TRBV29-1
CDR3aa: CSARTGITEAFF
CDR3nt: TGCAGCGCTAGGACAGGGATCACTGAAGCTTTCTTT

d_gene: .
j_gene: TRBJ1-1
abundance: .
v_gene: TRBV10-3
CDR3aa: CAIMSPELNTEAFF
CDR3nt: TGTGCCATCATGAGTCCGGAGCTGAACACTGAAGCTTTCTTT

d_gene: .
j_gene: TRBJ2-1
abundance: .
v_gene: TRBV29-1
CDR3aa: CSVEGWSYNEQFF
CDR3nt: TGCAGCGTTGAAGGTTGGAGCTACAATGAGCAGTTCTTC

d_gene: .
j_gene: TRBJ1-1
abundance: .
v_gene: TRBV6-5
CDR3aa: CASRPGHKNTEAFF
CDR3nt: TGTGCCAGCAGGCCGGGACACAAGAACACTGAAGCTTTCTTT

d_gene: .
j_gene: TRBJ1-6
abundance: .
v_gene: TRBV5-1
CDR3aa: CASSHRMPGGAYNSPLHF
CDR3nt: TGCGCCAGCAGCCACCGGATGCCTGGGGGAGCCTATAATTCACCCCTCCACTTT

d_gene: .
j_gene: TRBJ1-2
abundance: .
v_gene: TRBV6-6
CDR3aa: CASSYSSAGAGYGYTF
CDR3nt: TGTGCCAGCAGTTACTCGTCCGCAGGGGCTGGCTATGGCTACACCTTC

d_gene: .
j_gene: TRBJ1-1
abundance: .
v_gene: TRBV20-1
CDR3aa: CSASNGEAFF
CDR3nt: TGCAGTGCTAGTAATGGCGAAGCTTTCTTT

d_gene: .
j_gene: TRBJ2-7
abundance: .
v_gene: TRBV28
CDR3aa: CASSEVLGGFGEQYF
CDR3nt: TGTGCCAGCAGTGAAGTTTTGGGGGGTTTCGGCGAGCAGTACTTC

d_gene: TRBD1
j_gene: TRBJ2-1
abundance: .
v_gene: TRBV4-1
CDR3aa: CASSLRPDREVNEQFF
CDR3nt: TGCGCCAGCAGCCTGAGACCTGACAGGGAAGTCAATGAGCAGTTCTTC

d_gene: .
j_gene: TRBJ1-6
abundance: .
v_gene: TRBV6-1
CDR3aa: CASSELRTSISSYNSPLHF
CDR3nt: TGTGCCAGCAGTGAACTTAGGACGTCGATAAGCTCCTATAATTCACCCCTCCACTTT

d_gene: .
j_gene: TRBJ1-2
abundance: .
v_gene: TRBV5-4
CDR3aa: CASSFLDRQDYGYTF
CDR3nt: TGTGCCAGCAGTTTCCTCGACAGGCAGGACTATGGCTACACCTTC

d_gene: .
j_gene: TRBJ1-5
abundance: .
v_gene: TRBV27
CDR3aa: CASSSRLVRGNQPQHF
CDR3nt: TGTGCCAGCAGTTCAAGACTTGTAAGGGGCAATCAGCCCCAGCATTTT

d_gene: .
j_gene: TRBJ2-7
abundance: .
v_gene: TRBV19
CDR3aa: CASRGTLVRSEQYF
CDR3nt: TGTGCCAGTCGTGGGACACTAGTCCGGAGCGAGCAGTACTTC

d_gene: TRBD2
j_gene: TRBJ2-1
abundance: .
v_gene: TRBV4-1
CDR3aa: CASSQGVFSGRAKEYNEQFF
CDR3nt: TGCGCCAGCAGCCAAGGGGTTTTTAGCGGGAGGGCCAAAGAATACAATGAGCAGTTCTTC

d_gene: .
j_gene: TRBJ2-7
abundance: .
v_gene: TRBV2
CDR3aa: CASSLFRGEQYF
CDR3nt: TGTGCCAGCAGTCTCTTCAGAGGCGAGCAGTACTTC

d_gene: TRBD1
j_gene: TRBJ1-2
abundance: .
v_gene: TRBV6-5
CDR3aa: CASTGTGGVGGYTF
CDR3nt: TGTGCCAGCACCGGTACAGGGGGCGTGGGTGGCTACACCTTC

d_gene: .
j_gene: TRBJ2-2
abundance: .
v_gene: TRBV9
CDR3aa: CASSVGGNTGELFF
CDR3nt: TGTGCCAGCAGCGTTGGAGGGAACACCGGGGAGCTGTTTTTT

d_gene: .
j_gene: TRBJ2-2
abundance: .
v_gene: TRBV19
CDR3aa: CASSIAAGNTGELFF
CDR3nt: TGTGCCAGTAGTATAGCAGCAGGCAACACCGGGGAGCTGTTTTTT

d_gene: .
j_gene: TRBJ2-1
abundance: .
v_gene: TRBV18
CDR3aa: CASSPRDQEQFF
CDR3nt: TGTGCCAGCTCACCCAGGGACCAAGAGCAGTTCTTC

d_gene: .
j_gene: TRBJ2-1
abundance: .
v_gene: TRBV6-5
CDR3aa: CASSNAGYNEQFF
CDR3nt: TGTGCCAGCAGTAACGCAGGATACAATGAGCAGTTCTTC

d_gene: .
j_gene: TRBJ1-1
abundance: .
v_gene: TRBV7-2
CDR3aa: CASSLLAFF
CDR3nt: TGTGCCAGCAGCTTATTAGCTTTCTTT

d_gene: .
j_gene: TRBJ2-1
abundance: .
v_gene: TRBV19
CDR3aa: CASSMVGVYNEQFF
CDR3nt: TGTGCCAGTAGTATGGTCGGGGTCTACAATGAGCAGTTCTTC

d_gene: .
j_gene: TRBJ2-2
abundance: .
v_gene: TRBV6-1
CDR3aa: CASSAEFNTGELFF
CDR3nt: TGTGCCAGCAGTGCAGAGTTCAACACCGGGGAGCTGTTTTTT

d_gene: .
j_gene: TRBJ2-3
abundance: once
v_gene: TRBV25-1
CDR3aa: CASSGLRRHIPDTQYF
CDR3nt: TGTGCCAGCAGTGGTTTGCGTCGTCATATCCCAGATACGCAGTATTTT

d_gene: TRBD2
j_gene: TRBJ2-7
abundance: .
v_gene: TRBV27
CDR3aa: CASSLFGTSGRGLDYEQYF
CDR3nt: TGTGCCAGCAGTTTATTCGGGACTAGCGGGAGAGGTTTGGACTACGAGCAGTACTTC

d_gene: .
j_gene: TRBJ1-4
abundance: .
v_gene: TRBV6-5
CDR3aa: CASSSTRGLGEKLFF
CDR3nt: TGTGCCAGCAGCTCTACGCGCGGCCTAGGTGAAAAACTGTTTTTT

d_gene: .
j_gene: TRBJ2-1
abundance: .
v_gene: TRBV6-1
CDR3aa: CASSEWVAPLYEQFF
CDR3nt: TGTGCCAGCAGTGAATGGGTAGCTCCGCTTTATGAGCAGTTCTTC

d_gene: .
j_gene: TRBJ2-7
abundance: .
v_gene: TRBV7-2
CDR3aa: CASSLAATSRSEQYF
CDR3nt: TGTGCCAGCAGCTTAGCCGCCACCTCAAGATCCGAGCAGTACTTC

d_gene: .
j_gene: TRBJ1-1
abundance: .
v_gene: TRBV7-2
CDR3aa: CASSLKGWRGSDTEAFF
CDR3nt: TGTGCCAGCAGCTTAAAAGGTTGGAGGGGCTCAGACACTGAAGCTTTCTTT

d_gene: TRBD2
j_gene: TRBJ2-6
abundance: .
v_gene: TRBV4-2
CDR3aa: CASSQAAGGISGANVLTF
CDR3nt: TGTGCCAGCAGCCAAGCGGCGGGGGGGATCTCCGGGGCCAACGTCCTGACTTTC

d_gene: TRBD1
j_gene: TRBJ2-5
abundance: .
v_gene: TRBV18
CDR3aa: CASSQGQGRETQYF
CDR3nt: TGTGCCAGCTCACAAGGACAGGGCAGAGAGACCCAGTACTTC

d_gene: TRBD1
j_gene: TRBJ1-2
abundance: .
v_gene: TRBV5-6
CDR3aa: CASSLTRTGLSGYTF
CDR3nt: TGTGCCAGCAGCTTGACCCGGACAGGGCTGTCTGGCTACACCTTC

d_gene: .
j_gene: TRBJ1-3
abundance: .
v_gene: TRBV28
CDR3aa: CASYLPGAGNTIYF
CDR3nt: TGTGCCAGCTACCTACCGGGGGCAGGAAACACCATATATTTT

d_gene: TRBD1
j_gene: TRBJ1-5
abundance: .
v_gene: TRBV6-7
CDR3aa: CASSRPGQGARNQPQHF
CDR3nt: TGTGCCAGCAGTCGTCCGGGACAGGGGGCGAGGAATCAGCCCCAGCATTTT

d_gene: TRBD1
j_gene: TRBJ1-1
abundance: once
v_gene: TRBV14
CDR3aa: CASSSRGVTEAFF
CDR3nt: TGTGCCAGCAGCTCCAGGGGGGTCACTGAAGCTTTCTTT

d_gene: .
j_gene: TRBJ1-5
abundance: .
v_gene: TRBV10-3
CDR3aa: CAISESKDVGFNQPQHF
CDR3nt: TGTGCCATCAGTGAGTCAAAGGACGTTGGATTTAATCAGCCCCAGCATTTT

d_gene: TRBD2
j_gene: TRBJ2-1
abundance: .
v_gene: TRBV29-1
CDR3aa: CSTAGDRSYNEQFF
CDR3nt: TGCAGCACCGCGGGGGACCGCTCCTACAATGAGCAGTTCTTC

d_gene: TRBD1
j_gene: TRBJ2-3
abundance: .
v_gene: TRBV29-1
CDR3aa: CSVGQGDRTDTQYF
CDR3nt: TGCAGCGTTGGACAGGGAGACCGCACAGATACGCAGTATTTT

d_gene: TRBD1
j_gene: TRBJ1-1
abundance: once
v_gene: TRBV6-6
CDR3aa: CASRRQGSTEAFF
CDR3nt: TGTGCCAGCAGGCGACAGGGCAGCACTGAAGCTTTCTTT

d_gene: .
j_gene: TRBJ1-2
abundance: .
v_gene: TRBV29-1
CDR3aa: CSVEDLAGRLLSGYGYTF
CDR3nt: TGCAGCGTTGAAGATCTGGCCGGGAGGCTCCTCTCAGGGTATGGCTACACCTTC

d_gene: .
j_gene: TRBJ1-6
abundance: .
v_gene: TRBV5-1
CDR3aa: CASSPGQPYSPLHF
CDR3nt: TGCGCCAGCAGCCCTGGACAGCCTTATTCACCCCTCCACTTT

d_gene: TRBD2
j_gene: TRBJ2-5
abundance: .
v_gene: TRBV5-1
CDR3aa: CASSPGTSGGAETQYF
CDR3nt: TGCGCCAGCAGCCCCGGGACTAGCGGGGGGGCTGAGACCCAGTACTTC

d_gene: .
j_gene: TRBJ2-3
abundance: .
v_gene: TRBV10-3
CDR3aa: CAISESRGTGQVVDTQYF
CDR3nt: TGTGCCATCAGTGAGTCGAGGGGTACCGGTCAGGTCGTCGATACGCAGTATTTT